Sequencing of this T cell receptor (beta chain) was carried out in a study of blood T cells in healthy people across ages. On the study more broadly: Capture via template switching afforded approximately one barcoded beta molecule per two T cells. Study-wide points: No conclusive comparison of naive versus antigen-experienced cells was possible with unsorted PBMCs.

Combining a sample-barcoded 5' primer with a J-beta primer mix, a second PCR ran for 7 to 11 cycles. TCRdb called the 5' RACE reads again in MiXCR, with one record for every CDR3 protein. The table records 1.5 million to 1.8 million distinct CDR3 sequences, 35% to 45% of them present only once. This clonotype was observed a few times. As yet, its antigen is unknown. Germline values: CDR1 SGHTA, CDR2 FQGTGA. The CDR3 is 15 residues long. J lost 9 bases, V lost 6 bases, and 12 bases had no gene match. This receptor was taken from a woman aged 18-35 years in good health. Sequenced input: blood. This chain joins TRBV7-3 and TRBJ2-3; 10 positions agree with TRBD2. CDR3 DNA sequence: TGTGCCAGCAGACCTAGCGGGAGTTCTTCTGGAACGCAGTATTTT. It is translated as CASRPSGSSSGTQYF.